The 31 T cell receptor beta chains below all came from one sample that was sequenced in a study of blood T cells in healthy people across ages (dated by TCRdb to between 2015 and 2016). Libraries came from 5' RACE. A second PCR of about 6 to 11 cycles was performed with a sample-barcoded 5' primer and a J-beta primer mix. Using fastp trimming at Q25 and MiXCR clonotype assembly, TCRdb reanalyzed the public sequencing data and kept in-frame beta chains. Identical CDR3 proteins give one entry, which carries the most common genes and DNA. This sample is represented by 1,800,000 or so distinct CDR3 sequences; about two fifths of them were singletons. The ten largest clones represent roughly 24% of the sample. Input material: blood. These receptor sequences come from a human donor in good health.

This chain uses TRBV10-3 with TRBJ1-2, with D perhaps matching TRBD1 (6 bases). The germline V gene encodes CDR1 ENHRY and CDR2 SYGVKD. Trimming removed 4 bases from V and 4 bases from J, with 13 bases in between. This CDR3 has 14 amino acids. The CDR3 DNA sequence: TGTGCCATCAGTGGGCTTTGGACAGTCTATGGCTACACCTTC. Protein product: CAISGLWTVYGYTF.

This rearrangement joins TRBV11-3 to TRBJ2-7; possible D gene TRBD1, 5 bases. In germline, CDR1 is SGHNT, CDR2 YENEEA. V lost 5 bases to trimming and J lost 3 bases, with 14 bases between them. CDR3 length equals 14 residues. The CDR3 sequence: CASSQMTALYEQYF. The DNA of the CDR3 is TGTGCCAGCAGCCAAATGACAGCCCTCTACGAGCAGTACTTC.

This clonotype occurred a few times. This rearrangement joins TRBV29-1 to TRBJ2-5; D gene unclear. The CDR3 covers 13 residues. Germline values: CDR1 SQVTM, CDR2 ANQGSEA. Trimming stripped 4 bases from V and 3 bases from J, with 12 bases between. The DNA of the CDR3 is TGCAGCGTTGTGGGGAATGGGGAAGAGACCCAGTACTTC. Amino acids: CSVVGNGEETQYF.

J is TRBJ1-2 and V is TRBV27, with TRBD1 matching 10 bases. The CDR3 has 16 residues. In germline, CDR1 is MNHEY, CDR2 SMNVEV (reference sequence). J gave up 4 bases and V 1 base, and 6 bases lay outside the gene matches. In DNA, the CDR3 is TGTGCCAGCAGTTTATTGGGGGGACAGGGGACCTATGGCTACACCTTC. Protein: CASSLLGGQGTYGYTF.

On this clonotype: Here the CDR3 omits its conserved ending phenylalanine or tryptophan, so a read error is the likely source. The rearrangement uses TRBV20-1 and TRBJ2-7; D gene unclear. CDR1 is DFQATT and CDR2 is SNEGSKA in the germline V gene (reference sequence). V was cut by 5 bases and J by 3 bases, with 8 bases left in between. The CDR3 contains 11 residues. CDR3 bases: TGCAGTGCTCCCCTTCGCTACGAGCAGTACCTC. This translates into CSAPLRYEQYL.

This clonotype was detected only a few times. The chain employs TRBV20-1 and TRBJ2-1; D perhaps matches TRBD1 (6 bases). CDR3 length: 14 amino acids. The germline gives CDR1 DFQATT, CDR2 SNEGSKA (reference sequence). Trimming shortened V by 4 bases and J by 3 bases, and 13 bases separated the two germline ends. This chain's CDR3 is CSAKPQGSYNEQFF. CDR3 in DNA: TGCAGTGCTAAACCACAGGGTAGCTACAATGAGCAGTTCTTC.

This rearrangement joins TRBV5-1 to TRBJ2-7; D possibly uses TRBD1 or TRBD2 (5 bases each). Trimming removed 0 bases from V and 6 bases from J, with 19 bases in between. The CDR3 has 16 amino acids. From germline, CDR1 is SGHRS and CDR2 YFSETQ. The CDR3 spells CASSLGPSGASTEQYF. As DNA, the CDR3 is TGCGCCAGCAGCTTGGGGCCGTCCGGGGCCTCTACCGAGCAGTACTTC.

This clonotype was counted only a few times. The chain carries TRBV27 and TRBJ1-2, with D possibly being TRBD1 (6 bases). The CDR3 has 14 amino acids. V was pared by 5 bases and J by 6 bases, with 16 bases between. Per germline, CDR1 MNHEY and CDR2 SMNVEV (reference sequence). The chain's CDR3 is CASSPYRGADGYTF. CDR3 coding DNA: TGTGCCAGCAGTCCCTATCGGGGGGCGGATGGCTACACCTTC.

The CDR3 DNA sequence: TGTGCCAGCAGCGGTGAGGGGTCAAGGGCATACTCCACCTACGAGCAGTACTTC. Translated: CASSGEGSRAYSTYEQYF. This chain links TRBV9 with TRBJ2-7; the D call may be TRBD1 or TRBD2 (5 bases each). CDR3 size: 18 residues. Germline lookup yields CDR1 SGDLS and CDR2 YYNGEE. V was clipped by 3 bases and J by 2 bases, with 24 bases between them.

This clonotype was seen more than once but under ten times. This sequence joins TRBV20-1 and TRBJ2-1, with TRBD1 identical over 7 bases. Germline V gene lookup returns CDR1 DFQATT and CDR2 SNEGSKA (reference sequence). The CDR3 consists of 14 residues. J was trimmed by 6 bases and V by 4 bases; bases with no gene match: 9. Here the CDR3 reads CSAKQGLGTNEQFF. CDR3 sequence (DNA): TGCAGTGCTAAACAGGGGTTGGGGACCAATGAGCAGTTCTTC.

This clonotype was seen more than once but under ten times. This chain connects TRBV9 to TRBJ2-3; no reliable D call. The CDR3 contains 14 residues. Germline V gene data show CDR1 as SGDLS and CDR2 as YYNGEE. Trimming took off 0 bases at V and 2 bases at J, with 7 bases between the two ends. The DNA for the CDR3 is TGTGCCAGCAGCGTAGGGGTTCACACAGATACGCAGTATTTT. It translates to CASSVGVHTDTQYF.

The chain has TRBV7-8 and TRBJ2-1, with 9 bases matching TRBD1. After removal of 6 bases from V and 10 bases from J, the junction contained 16 bases not matched to a gene. Looked up from germline, CDR1 is SGHVS and CDR2 is FQNEAQ. The CDR3 runs to 16 residues. This CDR3 is CASSSHRGTGTGEQFF. CDR3 nucleotide sequence: TGTGCCAGCAGTTCCCACAGAGGGACAGGGACAGGGGAGCAGTTCTTC.

The chain has TRBV5-6 and TRBJ2-5; 7 nucleotides line up with TRBD2. V dropped 2 bases and J dropped 2; count of bases not matched to a gene: 12. The CDR3 has 17 amino acids. CDR1 is SGHDT, CDR2 YYEEEE, per germline. Written as DNA, the CDR3 is TGTGCCAGCAGCTTTTTCGGTGCCCCTAGCGGACAAGAGACCCAGTACTTC. Residues: CASSFFGAPSGQETQYF.

This chain joins TRBV12-3 or TRBV12-4 and TRBJ2-1; no clear D gene. The V end lost 1 base, the J end lost 4 bases, and 8 bases lay between the germline ends. CDR3 length: 14 amino acids. DNA of the CDR3: TGTGCCAGCAGTTTAGTGAGAAGGTACAATGAGCAGTTCTTC. This encodes CASSLVRRYNEQFF.

The V and J genes are TRBV25-1 and TRBJ1-2; the D is unclear. The germline gives CDR1 MGHDK, CDR2 SYGVNS. The CDR3 contains 11 residues. V lost 3 bases, J lost 6 bases, and 5 bases lay in between. CDR3 bases: TGTGCCAGCAGTGATTATAATGGCTACACCTTC. Protein sequence: CASSDYNGYTF.

The CDR3: CASSETGARYTF. The CDR3, as DNA: TGTGCCAGCAGTGAAACAGGGGCGCGCTACACCTTC. The chain carries TRBV6-5 and TRBJ1-2; 7 bases map to TRBD1. V lost 5 bases and J lost 9; bases outside the gene matches: 6. Germline V gives CDR1 MNHEY, CDR2 SVGAGI. This CDR3 has 12 amino acids.

V gene TRBV24-1 combines with J gene TRBJ2-1, with TRBD2 matching over 7 bases. From germline, CDR1 is KGHDR and CDR2 SFDVKD. V dropped 5 bases and J dropped 6; count of bases not matched to a gene: 9. CDR3 length: 15 amino acids. This CDR3 is CATSVPSGTFNEQFF. In DNA, the CDR3 is TGTGCCACCAGTGTCCCAAGCGGGACCTTCAATGAGCAGTTCTTC.

This clonotype has just a few counts. The rearrangement links TRBV10-3 to TRBJ2-2, with TRBD2 matching 10 bases. The CDR3 consists of 15 residues. Germline V gene sequence: CDR1 ENHRY, CDR2 SYGVKD. Germline trimming cut 5 bases from V and 5 bases from J; bases unmatched to any gene: 5. Here the CDR3 reads CAISMTSGPTGELFF. CDR3 sequence (DNA): TGTGCCATCAGTATGACTAGCGGGCCGACCGGGGAGCTGTTTTTT.

The DNA of the CDR3 is TGTGCCAGCAGTTTAGGGCCCAGGGATTTGGGCAATCAGCCCCAGCATTTT. Amino acids: CASSLGPRDLGNQPQHF. The rearrangement joins TRBV27 to TRBJ1-5; tentative D call: TRBD1 (5 bases). Trimming shortened V by 2 bases and J by 2 bases, and 16 bases separated the two germline ends. Germline-derived CDR1 and CDR2 are MNHEY and SMNVEV (reference sequence). The CDR3 extends over 17 amino acids.

The V and J genes are TRBV29-1 and TRBJ2-7; D is undetermined. The CDR3 runs to 14 residues. The ends were cut back, 7 bases at V and 0 bases at J, with 16 bases in the middle. The germline V gene encodes CDR1 SQVTM and CDR2 ANQGSEA. CDR3 residues: CSADGILSSYEQYF. DNA of the CDR3: TGCAGCGCTGATGGCATATTGAGCTCCTACGAGCAGTACTTC.

Only a few counts were recorded for this clonotype. This chain joins TRBV9 and TRBJ2-7; D may correspond to TRBD1 or TRBD2 (5 bases each). The CDR3 spans 15 residues. V dropped 3 bases and J dropped 7 bases, with 20 bases sitting between them. Germline CDR1 SGDLS, CDR2 YYNGEE. In nucleotides, the CDR3 is TGTGCCAGCAGCGCCGGGACGGGCTTCTTGGGAGAGCAGTACTTC. Its translation: CASSAGTGFLGEQYF.

The rearrangement joins TRBV7-2 to TRBJ2-4; a possible D gene is TRBD1 (5 bases). The J call may be in error: the DNA end matches TRBJ2-7 better. Per germline, CDR1 SGHTA and CDR2 FQGNSA. This CDR3 comprises 13 residues. The CDR3 DNA reads as TGTGCCAGCAGCGCGACAGTTCCCAGCGAGCAGTACTTC. This codes for CASSATVPSEQYF.

The sample holds a few counts of this clonotype. This sequence joins TRBV7-2 and TRBJ2-2; D is ambiguous. V shed 2 bases and J shed 0 bases, with 4 bases lying between them. CDR1 is SGHTA, CDR2 FQGNSA, per germline. The CDR3 has 14 amino acids. As DNA, the CDR3 is TGTGCCAGCAGCTTACGGGCGAACACCGGGGAGCTGTTTTTT. Translating gives CASSLRANTGELFF.

The gene calls are TRBV9 and TRBJ2-3; 15 bases line up with TRBD2. CDR3 length equals 16 residues. Germline loops: CDR1 SGDLS, CDR2 YYNGEE. The V gene end was trimmed by 5 bases and the J gene end by 6 bases; junction bases not matched to a gene: 7. The chain's CDR3 is CASSSGTSGGLDTQYF. Here the CDR3 DNA reads TGTGCCAGCAGTTCCGGGACTAGCGGGGGGTTGGATACGCAGTATTTT.

Concerning this clonotype itself: The germline gene is not matched at one end of the junction; a read error may be the cause. The gene calls are TRBV9 and TRBJ2-6; no clear D. Germline values: CDR1 SGDLS, CDR2 YYNGEE. The CDR3 totals 14 residues. CDR3 protein: CASGQNSGTNVLTF. DNA for the CDR3: TGTGCCAGCGGCCAGAATAGTGGGACCAACGTCCTGACTTTC.

This clonotype was seen a handful of times. The CDR3 DNA reads as TGTGCCAGCGCTGGGGGGGCGGCTCCTTATGGCTACACCTTC. Translating gives CASAGGAAPYGYTF. The chain links TRBV7-9 to TRBJ1-2; D is perhaps TRBD1 (6 bases). The CDR3 contains 14 residues. V lost 8 bases and J 5 bases, leaving 18 bases between the germline ends. The germline V gene encodes CDR1 SEHNR and CDR2 FQNEAQ (reference sequence).

This clonotype has more than one count but fewer than ten. The chain combines TRBV6-5 with TRBJ1-1; tentative D call: TRBD1 (6 bases). This CDR3 is built from 16 residues. Germline-derived CDR1 and CDR2 are MNHEY and SVGAGI. V gave up 6 bases and J gave up 0 bases, with 17 bases separating them. The CDR3 sequence: CASRPPGEVLNTEAFF. DNA of the CDR3: TGTGCCAGCAGACCCCCAGGGGAGGTTCTGAACACTGAAGCTTTCTTT.

The rearrangement joins TRBV20-1 to TRBJ2-5, with D perhaps matching TRBD2 (6 bases). Germline V gives CDR1 DFQATT, CDR2 SNEGSKA (reference sequence). Deletions cut 0 bases from V and 2 bases from J, with 10 bases between. The CDR3 totals 14 residues. The CDR3 DNA is TGCAGTGCTAGAGAGCCCCGGGGGCAAGAGACCCAGTACTTC. Residues: CSAREPRGQETQYF.

The J gene is TRBJ2-2, the V gene TRBV11-2; 9 nucleotides align to TRBD1. This CDR3 has 15 residues. The ends lost 6 bases at V and 4 bases at J; junction bases unmatched: 6. Germline CDR1 is SGHAT and CDR2 is FQNNGV. CDR3 sequence reads: CASRWTGVATGELFF. The CDR3 bases are TGTGCCAGCAGGTGGACAGGGGTGGCCACCGGGGAGCTGTTTTTT.

This clonotype was picked up a small number of times. The chain couples TRBV9 to TRBJ2-5; D gene unclear. The length of the CDR3 is 15 residues. In germline, CDR1 is SGDLS, CDR2 YYNGEE. Trimming left V 2 bases short and J 5 bases short, with 16 bases between. As DNA, the CDR3 is TGTGCCAGCAGCGTTTATTCATGGATCTCGGAGACCCAGTACTTC. Translating gives CASSVYSWISETQYF.

This clonotype has just a few counts. V gene TRBV30 combines with J gene TRBJ2-7; D tentatively reads TRBD1 or TRBD2 (5 bases each). V lost 2 bases and J 0 bases, leaving 11 bases between the germline ends. CDR1 and CDR2 (germline): GTSNPN, SVGIG (reference sequence). The CDR3 is made up of 14 amino acids. The CDR3 DNA reads as TGTGCCTGGAGTACCGGGACCGTCTCCTACGAGCAGTACTTC. Residues: CAWSTGTVSYEQYF.